The clone carrying this T cell receptor (beta chain) was counted a single time. Original processing notes: Estimated nucleated cell counts came from reference gene primer amplification. TCRdb keeps only in-frame clones here, not all; method: immunoSEQ multiplex PCR. The V and J calls and clone size are taken from that table; D and trimming were inferred from the DNA. The repertoire holds some 200,000 clones, approximately 82% seen once, with roughly 1.4% in the top ten. This record comes from a study of blood T cell repertoires in COVID-19. Study at large: Samples came from the United States, Italy and Spain, spanning acute and convalescent COVID-19. In each case, the material was cDNA or gDNA derived from T cells, B-cell-depleted T cells, or PBMCs.

CDR3 length equals 14 residues. Germline V lookup: CDR1 SGHNT, CDR2 YYREEE (reference sequence). V was trimmed by 4 bases and J by 2 bases, leaving 12 bases between them. The chain links TRBV5-4 to TRBJ1-2, with no clear D. Specimen: peripheral blood. The clonotype was recovered from a woman aged 40 to 50 who had recovered from COVID-19. The CDR3 loop reads CASSVDRGNYGYTF. In DNA form, the CDR3 reads TGTGCCAGCAGCGTGGACCGGGGAAACTATGGCTACACCTTC.